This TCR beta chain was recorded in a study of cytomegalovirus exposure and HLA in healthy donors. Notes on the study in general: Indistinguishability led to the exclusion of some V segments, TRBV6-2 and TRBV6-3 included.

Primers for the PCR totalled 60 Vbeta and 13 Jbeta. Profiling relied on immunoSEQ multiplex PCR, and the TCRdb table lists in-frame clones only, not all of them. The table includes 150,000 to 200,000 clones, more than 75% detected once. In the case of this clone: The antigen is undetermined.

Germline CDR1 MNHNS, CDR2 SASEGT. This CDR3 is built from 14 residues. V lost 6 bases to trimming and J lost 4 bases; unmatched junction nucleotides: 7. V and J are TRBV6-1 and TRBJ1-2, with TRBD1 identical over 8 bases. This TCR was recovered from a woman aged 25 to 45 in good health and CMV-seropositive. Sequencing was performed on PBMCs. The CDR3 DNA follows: TGTGCCAGCAGGGCAGGGGGCTCTGGCTATGGCTACACCTTC. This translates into CASRAGGSGYGYTF.